This entry lists 12 T cell receptor beta chains sequenced from one sample in a study of blood T cells in healthy people across ages. Using a J-beta primer mix together with a sample-barcoded 5' primer, a second PCR was run for roughly 6 to 11 cycles. Each CDR3 protein is one row after TCRdb ran MiXCR on the 5' RACE reads. This table holds around 1.5 million distinct CDR3 sequences, roughly 64% found once. The sequenced sample was blood. These receptors all come from a man younger than 30 in good health.

The chain couples TRBV5-1 to TRBJ2-7, with TRBD2 matching 8 bases. The junction had 7 bases not matched to a gene; V was cut back by 2 bases and J by 3 bases. The CDR3 has 15 amino acids. In germline, CDR1 is SGHRS, CDR2 YFSETQ. The CDR3 DNA follows: TGCGCCAGCAGCTTCGGGACTAGACAGTACTACGAGCAGTACTTC. Protein: CASSFGTRQYYEQYF. Variable domain in full (rest from reference TRBV5-1 and TRBJ2-7): KAGVTQTPRYLIKTRGQQVTLSCSPISGHRSVSWYQQTPGQGLQFLFEYFSETQRNKGNFPGRFSGRQFSNSRSEMNVSTLELGDSALYLCASSFGTRQYYEQYFGPGTRLTVT.

This clonotype was counted only a few times. This chain connects TRBV5-5 to TRBJ2-3; TRBD2 is a possible D gene (6 bases). V lost 1 base to trimming and J lost 2 bases, with 8 bases between them. The CDR3 extends over 14 amino acids. The germline CDR1 and CDR2 sequences are SGHKS and YYEKEE (reference sequence). The CDR3 DNA follows: TGTGCCAGCAGCTTGAGGGACTTCACAGATACGCAGTATTTT. Translation: CASSLRDFTDTQYF. Supplemented by reference TRBV5-5 and TRBJ2-3, the full variable domain reads DAGVTQSPTHLIKTRGQQVTLRCSPISGHKSVSWYQQVLGQGPQFIFQYYEKEERGRGNFPDRFSARQFPNYSSELNVNALLLGDSALYLCASSLRDFTDTQYFGPGTRLTVL.

This clonotype was observed once. This CDR3 is CASSQDLWSNYEQYF. The CDR3 DNA follows: TGTGCCAGCAGCCAAGACCTCTGGAGCAACTACGAGCAGTACTTC. The V and J genes are TRBV3-1 and TRBJ2-7; D is uncertain. The CDR3 spans 15 residues. Germline CDR1 and CDR2: LGHDT and YNNKEL (reference sequence). Deletions cut 0 bases from V and 3 bases from J, with 12 bases between.

The rearrangement uses TRBV20-1 and TRBJ1-4; D is undetermined. Germline loops: CDR1 DFQATT, CDR2 SNEGSKA (reference sequence). Trimming left V 0 bases short and J 8 bases short, with 7 bases between. The CDR3 spans 12 residues. The CDR3 here is CSARDFGEKLFF. Written as DNA, the CDR3 is TGCAGTGCTAGAGATTTCGGGGAAAAACTGTTTTTT.

The chain combines TRBV20-1 with TRBJ2-1; D is perhaps TRBD2 (7 bases). V lost 0 bases to trimming and J lost 12 bases, with 12 bases between them. There are 12 residues in the CDR3. The germline CDR1 and CDR2 sequences are DFQATT and SNEGSKA (reference sequence). The CDR3 coding sequence is TGCAGTGCTAGAGATAAAGGGGGGGGGCAGTTCTTC. This encodes CSARDKGGGQFF.

The J gene is TRBJ1-2, the V gene TRBV12-3 or TRBV12-4; 10 nucleotides agree with TRBD1. V was pared by 6 bases and J by 7 bases, with 8 bases of the junction left unmatched. The CDR3 runs to 14 residues. Here the CDR3 DNA reads TGTGCCAGCAGCGGGGACAGGGGCGCGCGTGGCTACACCTTC. Residues: CASSGDRGARGYTF.

The V gene is TRBV6-5, the J gene TRBJ1-1; D is ambiguous. The CDR3 loop spans 13 amino acids. CDR1 and CDR2 (germline): MNHEY, SVGAGI. V was pared by 6 bases and J by 5 bases, with 13 bases between. CDR3 DNA sequence: TGTGCCAGCAGAATGGTCGGTAGGACTGAAGCTTTCTTT. Its protein product is CASRMVGRTEAFF.

The CDR3 here is CSAADRGDAFWDEQYF. The CDR3 nucleotides are TGCAGTGCTGCAGACAGGGGAGACGCTTTCTGGGACGAGCAGTACTTC. The V and J genes are TRBV20-1 and TRBJ2-7, with 8 positions matching TRBD1. Per the germline V gene, CDR1 is DFQATT and CDR2 is SNEGSKA (reference sequence). This CDR3 region has 16 residues. The V and J ends lost 5 bases and 5 bases, in that order; junction bases with no gene match: 17.

This chain links TRBV5-1 with TRBJ2-7, with 11 bases fitting TRBD2. Germline trimming cut 4 bases from V and 7 bases from J; bases unmatched to any gene: 10. The CDR3 length is 15 residues. Per the germline V gene, CDR1 is SGHRS and CDR2 is YFSETQ. This CDR3 is CASSVGLAGYNEQYF. CDR3 in DNA: TGCGCCAGCAGCGTAGGACTAGCGGGTTACAATGAGCAGTACTTC.

The rearrangement links TRBV20-1 to TRBJ1-2; 7 bases agree with TRBD1. The length of the CDR3 is 12 residues. Losses at the gene ends were 5 bases for V and 4 bases for J; bases not matched to a gene: 4. Germline V gene lookup returns CDR1 DFQATT and CDR2 SNEGSKA (reference sequence). The CDR3 sequence is CSAPDRVYGYTF. The CDR3 nucleotides read TGCAGTGCTCCTGACAGGGTCTATGGCTACACCTTC.

In its sample, this clonotype was seen a few times. The chain employs TRBV5-5 and TRBJ2-3; 10 nucleotides match TRBD2. V dropped 4 bases and J dropped 4; count of bases not matched to a gene: 6. CDR1 SGHKS and CDR2 YYEKEE come from the germline V gene (reference sequence). CDR3 length: 15 amino acids. The CDR3 spells CASSVSGRRADTQYF. DNA of the CDR3: TGTGCCAGCAGCGTTAGCGGGAGGAGAGCAGATACGCAGTATTTT. The full variable domain, rest sourced from reference TRBV5-5 and TRBJ2-3, is DAGVTQSPTHLIKTRGQQVTLRCSPISGHKSVSWYQQVLGQGPQFIFQYYEKEERGRGNFPDRFSARQFPNYSSELNVNALLLGDSALYLCASSVSGRRADTQYFGPGTRLTVL.

This clonotype has only a few counts. Written as DNA, the CDR3 is TGCGCCAGCAGCTTGGCCGAATCGGCAGTTAAGGAGACCCAGTACTTC. Amino acids: CASSLAESAVKETQYF. The chain links TRBV5-1 to TRBJ2-5; D is unresolved. Between the trimmed V and J ends, which lost 0 bases and 5 bases, there was a span of 17 bases. CDR3 length: 16 residues. Germline V gives CDR1 SGHRS, CDR2 YFSETQ.